This T cell receptor (beta chain) was profiled in a study of blood T cell repertoires in COVID-19. Study details: COVID-19 samples, acute and convalescent, were from the United States, Italy and Spain. The analysed material was cDNA or gDNA that came from T cells, B-cell-depleted T cells, or PBMCs.

Trimming pared 4 bases from V and 4 bases from J, leaving 14 bases between. CDR1 and CDR2 from the germline V gene are SGHKS and YYEKEE (reference sequence). The CDR3 totals 15 residues. TCRdb keeps only in-frame clones here, not all; method: immunoSEQ multiplex PCR. The repertoire includes about 34,000 clones, less than 95% of them detected once, and 15% to 20% sits in the top ten. The chain links TRBV5-5 to TRBJ1-4; D ambiguous. This clonotype was sampled from a man aged 80 or over with acute or convalescent COVID-19. The sample consisted of peripheral blood. CDR3 loop: CASSPNPPGNEKLFF. For the CDR3, the DNA is TGTGCCAGCAGCCCAAATCCTCCGGGTAATGAAAAACTGTTTTTT.